The TCR beta chain described here comes from a study of cytomegalovirus exposure and HLA in healthy donors. Overall study results and limits: Confirmation was obtained in vitro that a few CMV-associated chains are specific for CMV antigens.

Deletions cut 7 bases from V and 6 bases from J, with 16 bases between. Germline CDR1 is SGHRS and CDR2 is YFSETQ. There are 14 residues in the CDR3. It was with 60 Vbeta and 13 Jbeta primers that the PCR ran. Libraries were prepared by immunoSEQ multiplex PCR; TCRdb keeps only in-frame clonotypes and omits some of them. The sample carries under 250,000 clones, over 70% recorded once. To note about this clone: What it binds is unknown. Other DNA sequences from this sample encode an identical CDR3 as well.

The receptor comes from a boy younger than 10 in good health and CMV-seronegative. The gene calls are TRBV5-1 and TRBJ2-2; possible D gene TRBD2, 5 bases. The specimen sequenced was PBMCs. The CDR3 DNA reads as TGCGCCAGCGGTCACGAAGGGAGCCCCGGGGAGCTGTTTTTT. Translation: CASGHEGSPGELFF.